The present entry profiles one T cell receptor (beta chain) with its context. Its antigen is undetermined. The same CDR3 is also encoded by other DNA sequences in this sample. Isolated RNA was reverse transcribed into cDNA used as the sequencing template. This table comes from immunoSEQ multiplex PCR, and its TCRdb copy is limited to in-frame clones, with some not included. The sample lists 200,000 to 250,000 clones, over 60% seen once, with about 4% in the top ten. This entry belongs to a study of CD8+ T cells in alopecia areata. Notes on the study in general: The study found TCR sharing across patients less clear than in mice, possibly for HLA reasons. Baseline CD8+ expansion's link to response remains uncertain, as there was one nonresponder.

Germline V gene data show CDR1 as SEHNR and CDR2 as FQNEAQ (reference sequence). The CDR3 sequence is 11 residues long. V lost 2 bases to trimming and J lost 3 bases, with 1 base between them. Stated treatment: oral pan-JAK inhibitor, 5-10 mg twice daily. The clonotype comes from a human donor with alopecia areata. This chain links TRBV7-9 with TRBJ2-5, with D uncertain. The source material was CD4+ T cells sorted from blood, sampled at week 4, from a patient treated with tofacitinib. The CDR3 sequence is CASSLKETQYF. The CDR3 DNA follows: TGTGCCAGCAGCTTAAAAGAGACCCAGTACTTC.